These T cell receptor beta chains were read from a single sample in a study of blood T cell repertoires in COVID-19. Using immunoSEQ multiplex PCR, the repertoire was profiled, and TCRdb retains in-frame clones only, with some absent. This table has 140,000 to 150,000 clones, 70% to 90% appearing once. The specimen was PBMCs or T cells enriched from blood (not recorded which). The receptors originated from a woman aged 30 to 39 with acute COVID-19. CDR3s include the opening cysteine and the closing phenylalanine or tryptophan. The D gene is left open where the match is weak. Clone size, where shown, is once, few, many, or a class for clones that have expanded.

clone size	J gene	D gene	V gene	CDR3 DNA	CDR3 protein
NA	TRBJ2-1	NA	TRBV6-4	TGTGCCAGCAGTGACCCCGACAGTTATGAGCAGTTCTTC	CASSDPDSYEQFF
few	TRBJ2-1	NA	TRBV9	TGTGCCAGCAGCGGGTTTAGCGGCGGCTCCTACAATGAGCAGTTCTTC	CASSGFSGGSYNEQFF
NA	TRBJ2-1	TRBD1	TRBV25-1	TGTGCCACCGAGCCCGGGACAGGGCTCAATGAGCAGTTCTTC	CATEPGTGLNEQFF
NA	TRBJ1-1	NA	TRBV20-1	TGCAGTGCCCGGTTGACTATGCACCGCTTCTTT	CSARLTMHRFF
NA	TRBJ2-6	TRBD1	TRBV28	TGTGCCAGCAGTTCCCAATCAGGCAGGGGGCCAACTGGGGCCAACGTCCTGACTTTC	CASSSQSGRGPTGANVLTF
once	TRBJ1-5	NA	TRBV28	TGTGCCAGCAGCTCCGGCGGCGGCCTACACCAGCCCCAGCATTTT	CASSSGGGLHQPQHF
NA	TRBJ2-1	TRBD2	TRBV11-2	TGTGCCAGCAGCTTAGTTACTAGCGGAGCGAGTTTGGATGAGCAGTTCTTC	CASSLVTSGASLDEQFF
NA	TRBJ1-2	TRBD1	TRBV6-6	TGTGCCAGCAGTGGATCCGAGGGGCTCCGGGACAGGGGCCTTTATGGCTACACCTTC	CASSGSEGLRDRGLYGYTF
NA	TRBJ1-1	NA	TRBV19	TGTGCCAGTAGTATAAGGGGCATGAACACTGAAGCTTTCTTT	CASSIRGMNTEAFF
NA	TRBJ2-7	TRBD2	TRBV13	TGTGCCAGCAGCTGGAATAGCGGGAGCTCCTACGAGCAGTACTTC	CASSWNSGSSYEQYF
NA	TRBJ2-5	TRBD2	TRBV2	TGTGCCGGGAGTGGGAGGGATATGGACCAAGAGACCCAGTACTTC	CAGSGRDMDQETQYF
NA	TRBJ2-5	NA	TRBV5-1	TGCGCCAGCAGCTTGGTGGAGGGGGCCGGGGAGACCCAGTACTTC	CASSLVEGAGETQYF
NA	TRBJ2-2	NA	TRBV27	TGTGCCAGCAGTTTAAGTCGCAGGAAAAACACCGGGGAGCTGTTTTTT	CASSLSRRKNTGELFF
NA	TRBJ2-4	TRBD1	TRBV7-3	TGTGCCAGCAGCACAGGGGGCCAAAACATTCAGTACTTC	CASSTGGQNIQYF
NA	TRBJ2-1	TRBD2	TRBV5-1	TGCGCCAGCAGCTTAGCCCTAGCGGACTACAATGAGCAGTTCTTC	CASSLALADYNEQFF
NA	TRBJ2-1	TRBD1	TRBV6-1	TGTGCCAGCAGAGAAGGACAGGGGTTTCTCAATGAGCAGTTCTTC	CASREGQGFLNEQFF
NA	TRBJ1-1	TRBD1	TRBV6-5	TGTGCCAGCAAGATGACAGGGTACACTGAAGCTTTCTTT	CASKMTGYTEAFF
NA	TRBJ1-1	TRBD1	TRBV7-7	TGTGCTAGCAGCTTATCGATTAGTCCGGGACAGGGGGCTTCTTTAACCACTGAAGCTTTCTTT	CASSLSISPGQGASLTTEAFF
NA	TRBJ1-1	NA	TRBV6-5	TGTGCCAGCAGTCCCCCGGGGGGGTGGGAAGCTTTCTTT	CASSPPGGWEAFF
once	TRBJ1-2	NA	TRBV18	TGTGCCAGCTCATCCGACGACACGGCTAACTATGGCTACACCTTC	CASSSDDTANYGYTF
NA	TRBJ1-5	NA	TRBV28	TGTGCCAGCAGTTTTGGACAGACGCTTTCTCAGCCCCAGCATTTT	CASSFGQTLSQPQHF
NA	TRBJ1-2	NA	TRBV2	TGTGCCAGCAGTGCAGGCCCACATGGCTACACCTTC	CASSAGPHGYTF
NA	TRBJ1-4	NA	TRBV10-3	TGTGCCATCGGAGGGGTAGAAGGGAATGAAAAACTGTTTTTT	CAIGGVEGNEKLFF
NA	TRBJ2-7	TRBD2	TRBV6-2/TRBV6-3	TGTGCCAGCAGTTCCGCCATAGCGGGAGGGCGGGACGAGCAGTACTTC	CASSSAIAGGRDEQYF
NA	TRBJ2-2	NA	TRBV7-2	TGTGCCAGCAGTTTCTACTTGGGGCCCAACACCGGGGAGCTGTTTTTT	CASSFYLGPNTGELFF
NA	TRBJ2-1	TRBD2	TRBV19	TGTGCCAGTAAACTAGCGGGAGGGATTGTTGGTGAGCAGTTCTTC	CASKLAGGIVGEQFF
NA	TRBJ2-5	TRBD2	TRBV11-2	TGTGCCAGCAGCTTAGAAATCGGGACTAGCGGGTTATCGGGGACCCAGTACTTC	CASSLEIGTSGLSGTQYF
NA	TRBJ2-1	TRBD2	TRBV3-1/TRBV3-2	TGTGCCAGCAGCCCACGGCCTAGCGGGGCTGACAATGAGCAGTTCTTC	CASSPRPSGADNEQFF
NA	TRBJ1-2	NA	TRBV20-1	TGCAGTGCGAGGGCAGGCTATGGCTACACCTTC	CSARAGYGYTF
NA	TRBJ2-1	TRBD2	TRBV24-1	TGTGCCACCAGTGATACCGGGACTAGCACTGAGCAGTTCTTC	CATSDTGTSTEQFF
NA	TRBJ2-7	TRBD2	TRBV28	TGTGCCAGCAGTTTGGGCGGGAGCTTCGAGCAGTACTTC	CASSLGGSFEQYF
NA	TRBJ2-7	NA	TRBV2	TGTGCCAGCAGTGGGGCAGGATACGAGCAGTACTTC	CASSGAGYEQYF
NA	TRBJ1-6	NA	TRBV6-5	TGTGCCAGCAGTTACTCGCAGGGTGTTGGGAATTCACCCCTCCACTTT	CASSYSQGVGNSPLHF
NA	TRBJ2-7	NA	TRBV11-3	TGTGCCAGCAGCTTAGTTCAGGGAGGCGAGCAGTACTTC	CASSLVQGGEQYF
few	TRBJ2-2	TRBD1	TRBV18	TGTGCCAGCTCACCACCGAGCGGACAGGGGTCGGCCGGGGAGCTGTTTTTT	CASSPPSGQGSAGELFF
NA	TRBJ2-1	NA	TRBV6-1	TGTGCCAGCAGTTTCTCGCAGTCCTACAATGAGCAGTTCTTC	CASSFSQSYNEQFF
NA	TRBJ2-7	NA	TRBV28	TGTGCCAGCAGTTGGACACAAGCCTACGAGCAGTACTTC	CASSWTQAYEQYF
NA	TRBJ1-4	TRBD1	TRBV4-2	TGTGCCAGCAGCCAAGGTATCTCTGGGACAGGGAATGAAAAACTGTTTTTT	CASSQGISGTGNEKLFF
NA	TRBJ1-2	NA	TRBV10-3	TGTGCCATCAGTGAGTCAGGTAGCGCTAACTATGGCTACACCTTC	CAISESGSANYGYTF
once	TRBJ1-4	NA	TRBV15	TGTGCCACCAGTTACCGGGCGGGGACTAATGAAAAACTGTTTTTT	CATSYRAGTNEKLFF
NA	TRBJ1-1	NA	TRBV5-1	TGCGCCAGCAGCTTGGCCCCTACAGGGAGGGGAGCTGAAGCTTTCTTT	CASSLAPTGRGAEAFF
NA	TRBJ1-2	NA	TRBV5-6	TGTGCCAGCAGCTTGGACGGGAACTATGGCTACACCTTC	CASSLDGNYGYTF
NA	TRBJ2-2	NA	TRBV24-1	TGTGCCACCAGTGATTTGAAAACAGGGACCGGGGAGCTGTTTTTT	CATSDLKTGTGELFF
NA	TRBJ1-5	TRBD1	TRBV30	TGTGCCTGGGCACAGGGGGCTGGACAGCCCCAGCATTTT	CAWAQGAGQPQHF
NA	TRBJ1-5	TRBD1	TRBV7-2	TGTGCCAGCAGCTTCGGGACAGGGTTGGGGAATCAGCCCCAGCATTTT	CASSFGTGLGNQPQHF
NA	TRBJ2-7	TRBD2	TRBV2	TGTGCCAGCATGATGGGTAGCGGGTCCCCAGCGGGGCAGTACTTC	CASMMGSGSPAGQYF
NA	TRBJ2-1	NA	TRBV30	TGTGCCTGGAGTGTAATGGGACTCCCCGGCAATGAGCAGTTCTTC	CAWSVMGLPGNEQFF
NA	TRBJ1-1	NA	TRBV6-5	TGTGCCAGCAGTTACTCAGAGGGCCACACTGAAGCTTTCTTT	CASSYSEGHTEAFF